This T cell receptor beta chain comes out of a study of cytomegalovirus exposure and HLA in healthy donors. Study details: The roughly 130 validation repertoires used the same platform as the 550 to 850 first-cohort repertoires (as reported by a later analysis). Study-level points and caveats: Specific recognition of CMV antigens was confirmed in vitro for three chains (all CMV-associated). Investigators reported 150 to 200 TCR beta chains as tied to cytomegalovirus. Rare TCR sequences dominated, though some public TCRs recurred in many donors.

The ends were cut back, 2 bases at V and 2 bases at J, with 4 bases in the middle. The germline gives CDR1 SGHTA, CDR2 FQGNSA. The CDR3 spans 12 residues. A remark on this clone: Its antigen is as yet unknown.

TCRdb keeps only in-frame clones here, not all; method: immunoSEQ multiplex PCR. The table lists 130,000 or so clones, over 85% of them singletons, with around 3.3% in the top ten. This TCR derives from a man younger than 40 in good health and CMV-seronegative. The chain joins TRBV7-2 to TRBJ2-7; D gene ambiguous. The sequenced material came from PBMCs. The CDR3 DNA sequence: TGTGCCAGCAGCTTAAATACCTACGAGCAGTACTTC. Translated: CASSLNTYEQYF.